The 16 T cell receptor beta chains below were found in one sample sequenced in a study of shared clonotypes between healthy human individuals. Profiling relied on immunoSEQ multiplex PCR, and the TCRdb table lists in-frame clones only, not all of them. Found here are about 2 million clones, over 85% of them singletons; the top ten hold 0.1% to 0.15%. The sample taken for sequencing was naive CD4+ T cells sorted from blood. Specified subset: CD45RA+ positively selected. Source of these receptors: a man in his late teens or twenties in good health.

The CDR3, as DNA: TGTGCCAGCAGCGAACCCACAGGGTTGGAGACCCAGTACTTC. This gives the protein CASSEPTGLETQYF. The chain has TRBV5-4 and TRBJ2-5; TRBD1 is a possible D gene (6 bases). The CDR3 consists of 14 residues. Trimming removed 4 bases from V and 5 bases from J, with 15 bases in between. Germline V lookup: CDR1 SGHNT, CDR2 YYREEE (reference sequence).

V gene TRBV5-1 combines with J gene TRBJ1-2; TRBD1 is a possible D gene (6 bases). This CDR3 is 13 amino acids long. V lost 3 bases and J 3 bases, leaving 9 bases between the germline ends. Per the germline V gene, CDR1 is SGHRS and CDR2 is YFSETQ. The CDR3 bases are TGCGCCAGCAGCTCAGGGGAACACTATGGCTACACCTTC. Protein product: CASSSGEHYGYTF.

The chain links TRBV9 to TRBJ1-5, with D unresolved. The CDR3 is 16 residues long. Germline CDR1 SGDLS, CDR2 YYNGEE. V lost 4 bases and J 3 bases, leaving 17 bases between the germline ends. The CDR3 loop is CASSPDETPINQPQHF. The CDR3 DNA reads as TGTGCCAGCAGCCCAGACGAAACCCCAATCAATCAGCCCCAGCATTTT.

In regard to this clone: The same CDR3 is also encoded by other DNA sequences in this sample. The genes are TRBV7-9 and TRBJ1-1, with 8 bases that match TRBD1. The CDR3 sequence is 14 residues long. The germline gives CDR1 SEHNR, CDR2 FQNEAQ (reference sequence). Trimming took 4 bases from V and 4 from J; bases not matched to a gene: 5. In DNA form, the CDR3 reads TGTGCCAGCAGCTCTCAGGGGGCGGGCACTGAAGCTTTCTTT. Translated: CASSSQGAGTEAFF. The complete variable domain, with remaining parts taken from reference TRBV7-9 and TRBJ1-1, reads DTGVSQNPRHKITKRGQNVTFRCDPISEHNRLYWYRQTLGQGPEFLTYFQNEAQLEKSRLLSDRFSAERPKGSFSTLEIQRTEQGDSAMYLCASSSQGAGTEAFFGQGTRLTVV.

A remark on this clone: The same CDR3 arises from other DNA sequences in this sample as well. The J gene is TRBJ1-4, the V gene TRBV18; 10 positions agree with TRBD1. Germline V gene data show CDR1 as KGHSH and CDR2 as LQKENI. The CDR3 contains 14 residues. J lost 5 bases, V lost 4 bases, and 1 base had no gene match. The CDR3 protein is CASSQGQGNEKLFF. CDR3 in DNA: TGTGCCAGCTCACAGGGACAGGGGAATGAAAAACTGTTTTTT.

This chain joins TRBV5-4 and TRBJ1-1; weak D call: TRBD1 (6 bases). The CDR3 is 13 amino acids. V was cut by 2 bases and J by 7 bases, with 12 bases left in between. The V gene's germline CDR1 is SGHNT and CDR2 YYREEE (reference sequence). CDR3 nucleotide sequence: TGTGCCAGCAGCTTCAGGGGTTTCGGTGAAGCTTTCTTT. Protein: CASSFRGFGEAFF.

The CDR3: CASSLGSRFQETQYF. The CDR3 nucleotides read TGTGCCAGCAGCTTAGGATCACGGTTCCAAGAGACCCAGTACTTC. The rearrangement links TRBV7-8 to TRBJ2-5, with D hard to call. The V end was cut by 1 base, the J end by 1 base, with 10 bases between. Germline CDR1 is SGHVS and CDR2 is FQNEAQ. The CDR3 runs 15 residues.

The CDR3 sequence is CASSLMGGQGADEQFF. For the CDR3, the DNA is TGTGCCAGCAGCTTAATGGGGGGACAGGGGGCTGATGAGCAGTTCTTC. The genes are TRBV11-3 and TRBJ2-1, with 12 positions matching TRBD1. Per the germline V gene, CDR1 is SGHNT and CDR2 is YENEEA. The length of the CDR3 is 16 residues. V gave up 2 bases and J gave up 8 bases; unmatched junction bases: 7.

The chain is built from TRBV6-5 and TRBJ2-7, with TRBD2 as a possible D gene (6 bases). The CDR3 is 13 residues long. The V gene lost 2 bases and the J gene lost 6 bases, with 11 bases spanning the gap. Germline V gene sequence: CDR1 MNHEY, CDR2 SVGAGI. CDR3 bases: TGTGCCAGCAGTTACGGGGGGACCCGCGAGCAGTACTTC. Translating gives CASSYGGTREQYF.

The V gene is TRBV18, the J gene TRBJ1-2, with D possibly being TRBD1 (6 bases). This CDR3 is 14 amino acids long. V gave up 3 bases and J gave up 4 bases, with 12 bases separating them. Germline CDR1 and CDR2: KGHSH and LQKENI. The CDR3 sequence: CASSPAGASYGYTF. In nucleotides, the CDR3 is TGTGCCAGCTCACCCGCAGGGGCGAGCTATGGCTACACCTTC.

This clone was seen once. The CDR3 loop is CASSRLDNEQFF. The CDR3, as DNA: TGTGCCAGCAGCCGACTAGACAATGAGCAGTTCTTC. The J gene is TRBJ2-1, the V gene TRBV7-2; the D gene is possibly TRBD2 (6 bases). CDR3 size: 12 residues. Germline lookup yields CDR1 SGHTA and CDR2 FQGNSA. Trimming took 5 bases from V and 5 from J, leaving 7 bases between them.

The chain combines TRBV5-1 with TRBJ1-4; weak D call: TRBD1 (6 bases). Trimming cost V 4 bases and J 0 bases, with 16 bases left between them. In germline, CDR1 is SGHRS, CDR2 YFSETQ. The CDR3 extends over 17 amino acids. The CDR3 loop reads CASSRQRQDATNEKLFF. CDR3 DNA sequence: TGCGCCAGCAGCCGCCAAAGACAGGATGCAACTAATGAAAAACTGTTTTTT. Full variable domain (rest looked up from reference TRBV5-1 and TRBJ1-4): KAGVTQTPRYLIKTRGQQVTLSCSPISGHRSVSWYQQTPGQGLQFLFEYFSETQRNKGNFPGRFSGRQFSNSRSEMNVSTLELGDSALYLCASSRQRQDATNEKLFFGSGTQLSVL.

The chain joins TRBV5-1 to TRBJ1-4, with unresolved D. The CDR3 loop spans 15 amino acids. Per germline, CDR1 SGHRS and CDR2 YFSETQ. The ends were cut back, 3 bases at V and 0 bases at J, with 9 bases in the middle. In DNA, the CDR3 is TGCGCCAGCAGCTCCCAAGGGTCAACTAATGAAAAACTGTTTTTT. This encodes CASSSQGSTNEKLFF.

V gene TRBV7-6 combines with J gene TRBJ2-5; 8 bases fit TRBD2. The CDR3 consists of 19 residues. CDR1 SGHVS and CDR2 FNYEAQ come from the germline V gene. V was clipped by 1 base and J by 1 base; unmatched bases: 14. CDR3 DNA: TGTGCCAGCAGCTTAGTCGGGACTAGAGCGGGGTACTCCCAAGAGACCCAGTACTTC. It codes for CASSLVGTRAGYSQETQYF.

The V and J genes are TRBV2 and TRBJ1-1, with D maybe TRBD1 (6 bases). Looked up from germline, CDR1 is SNHLY and CDR2 is FYNNEI. The CDR3 has 13 residues. V lost 7 bases, J lost 1 base, and 10 bases lay in between. The CDR3 sequence is CASTQGTNTEAFF. DNA for the CDR3: TGTGCCAGCACTCAGGGGACGAACACTGAAGCTTTCTTT.

The chain is built from TRBV15 and TRBJ2-7; D is perhaps TRBD1 (8 bases). Germline CDR1 LNHNV, CDR2 YYDKDF (reference sequence). CDR3 size: 15 residues. Trimming removed 6 bases from V and 4 bases from J, with 19 bases in between. This chain's CDR3 is CATRERAGQAYEQYF. CDR3 nucleotide sequence: TGTGCCACCAGAGAAAGAGCGGGACAGGCTTACGAGCAGTACTTC.